This T cell receptor (beta chain) was recorded in a study of metastatic and nonmetastatic thyroid tumors. Study-level background: Repertoires from blood and tumor or nodule tissue of malignant and benign thyroid patients were compared. Notes on the study in general: Within blood and tumor, benign nodules reportedly had significantly lower TCR beta diversity than malignant thyroid tumors did.

Not a single patient had been given any form of treatment at any point before undergoing thyroid surgery. Germline V gives CDR1 GTSNPN, CDR2 SVGIG (reference sequence). CDR3 length equals 13 residues. Trimming removed 3 bases at V and 2 bases at J, with 8 bases between. TCRdb used MiXCR to call clones anew from the PCR reads. The sample includes roughly 48,000 clones, around 20% seen only once; the top ten take 3.8%. Concerning this clone: The antigen remains undetermined.

Source material: blood. This sequence originates from a male donor with papillary thyroid cancer or a benign thyroid nodule (not recorded which). Some clones in this sample may be carry-over from other donors' samples. V usage is TRBV30 and J usage is TRBJ1-5; D unclear. CDR3 sequence reads: CAWSPGGNQPQHF. The CDR3 bases are TGTGCCTGGAGCCCTGGGGGCAATCAGCCCCAGCATTTT.